One and the same sample provided the 15 T cell receptor beta chains below, sequenced in a study of T cells after yellow fever vaccination. Using its own MiXCR run on the 5' RACE reads, TCRdb lists one record per CDR3 protein. The table has around 50,000 distinct CDR3 sequences, 7.4% seen once. The specimen was CD8+ T cells sorted from PBMCs, collected about 2 weeks after the first yellow fever vaccination. The receptors stem from a man between 18 and 35 years old who received the YFV17D yellow fever vaccine.

The chain couples TRBV4-3 to TRBJ1-4; 11 bases fit TRBD1. Unmatched junction bases numbered 7, after V lost 3 bases and J lost 7 bases. The germline V gene has CDR1 LGHNA and CDR2 YSLEER. The CDR3 is 16 amino acids. The CDR3 DNA is TGCGCCAGCAGCCAGGATCCGGGACAGGGGGGTGAAAAACTGTTTTTT. Translated, it gives CASSQDPGQGGEKLFF.

Comment on this clonotype: This sequence may be a read error, since a much larger clone differs from it by one base. This chain uses TRBV29-1 with TRBJ2-1; TRBD1 is a possible D gene (6 bases). Germline CDR1 reads SQVTM; CDR2 reads ANQGSEA. The CDR3 length is 13 residues. For the CDR3, the DNA is TGCAGCGTTGAAGGGTTGGGACACAATGAGCAGATCTTC. Encoded protein: CSVEGLGHNEQIF.

This clonotype was observed at least ten times. The genes are TRBV7-9 and TRBJ2-1; D is unresolved. Germline values: CDR1 SEHNR, CDR2 FQNEAQ (reference sequence). Trimming took 1 base from V and 8 from J, leaving 3 bases between them. The CDR3 runs to 11 residues. This CDR3 reads CASSLGDEQFF. The CDR3 DNA reads TGTGCCAGCAGCTTAGGGGATGAGCAGTTCTTC.

This clonotype was observed at least ten times. V usage is TRBV12-3 or TRBV12-4 and J usage is TRBJ2-1, with D maybe TRBD1 (6 bases). Trimming took 8 bases from V and 4 from J, leaving 6 bases between them. The CDR3 contains 11 residues. CDR3 in amino acids: CASGQYNEQFF. CDR3 nucleotides: TGTGCCAGCGGACAGTACAATGAGCAGTTCTTC.

There are many counts of this clonotype. The chain combines TRBV7-3 with TRBJ2-5; D gene uncertain. The V gene lost 2 bases and the J gene lost 2 bases, with 18 bases spanning the gap. The germline CDR1 and CDR2 sequences are SGHTA and FQGTGA. This CDR3 has 17 amino acids. DNA for the CDR3: TGTGCCAGCAGCTTATATAACCGCATCCGGGTACAAGAGACCCAGTACTTC. Translating gives CASSLYNRIRVQETQYF.

This clonotype was counted at least ten times. The V and J genes are TRBV29-1 and TRBJ2-6; D is unclear. V shed 0 bases and J shed 1 base, with 13 bases lying between them. Germline lookup yields CDR1 SQVTM and CDR2 ANQGSEA. This CDR3 spans 17 amino acids. CDR3 bases: TGCAGCGTTGAAGATCTCCGACCCCTTTCTGGGGCCAACGTCCTGACTTTC. Translated, it gives CSVEDLRPLSGANVLTF.

This chain joins TRBV5-2 and TRBJ2-7; the table assigns TRBD1, which was not confirmed against the DNA. TRBV5-2 is classified as a pseudogene. CDR3 size: 16 residues. The CDR3 bases are TGTGCCATGGGCCGCCTGGGAGAGGGCGGTTTAGGCGAGCAGTACTTC. It yields the protein CAMGRLGEGGLGEQYF.

As concerns this clonotype: A much larger clone differs by one base, so this may be a read error. The genes are TRBV6-2 or TRBV6-3 and TRBJ2-1; D possibly corresponds to TRBD2 (6 bases). Trimming took 6 bases from V and 10 from J, leaving 22 bases between them. CDR1 and CDR2 from the germline V gene are MNHEY and SVGEGT. The CDR3 is made up of 15 amino acids. In DNA, the CDR3 is TGTGCCAGCAGCCATCGGGCTAGCGAGGGCGGAGAGCAGTTCTTC. Its protein is CASSHRASEGGEQFF.

Concerning this clonotype: A read error may be the cause here, since a much bigger clone is one base away. The V and J genes are TRBV20-1 and TRBJ1-1; D ambiguous. The CDR3 consists of 12 residues. Germline values: CDR1 DFQATT, CDR2 SNEGSKA (reference sequence). The CDR3 here is CRSRDLNTEAFF. The CDR3 DNA is TGCAGGTCTCGAGATTTGAACACTGAAGCTTTCTTT.

This clonotype was counted many times. The gene calls are TRBV7-9 and TRBJ2-5; TRBD1 matches 7 bases. Germline V lookup: CDR1 SEHNR, CDR2 FQNEAQ (reference sequence). V lost 7 bases to trimming and J lost 2 bases; unmatched junction nucleotides: 4. The CDR3 is 13 residues long. CDR3 coding DNA: TGTGCCAGCAACACAGGGGCGCAAGAGACCCAGTACTTC. Translation gives CASNTGAQETQYF. Based on the CDR3 plus reference TRBV7-9 and TRBJ2-5, the full variable domain is DTGVSQNPRHKITKRGQNVTFRCDPISEHNRLYWYRQTLGQGPEFLTYFQNEAQLEKSRLLSDRFSAERPKGSFSTLEIQRTEQGDSAMYLCASNTGAQETQYFGPGTRLLVL.

This clonotype has just a few counts. This chain joins TRBV19 and TRBJ1-2, with unresolved D. V was clipped by 0 bases and J by 7 bases, with 9 bases between them. Per the germline V gene, CDR1 is LNHDA and CDR2 is SQIVND (reference sequence). The CDR3 sequence is 13 residues long. The CDR3 spells CASSIDVVRGYTF. DNA for the CDR3: TGTGCCAGTAGTATAGACGTCGTCCGTGGCTACACCTTC.

This clonotype has at least ten counts. The J gene is TRBJ2-7, the V gene TRBV19; D is unclear. This CDR3 spans 12 amino acids. Trimming took 6 bases from V and 0 from J, leaving 6 bases between them. CDR1 and CDR2 (germline): LNHDA, SQIVND (reference sequence). As DNA, the CDR3 is TGTGCCAGTAGGGGCCTCTCCTACGAGCAGTACTTC. This encodes CASRGLSYEQYF.

This clonotype appeared many times. The chain uses TRBV20-1 and TRBJ2-1, with TRBD1 matching over 9 bases. Germline CDR1 is DFQATT and CDR2 is SNEGSKA (reference sequence). CDR3 length: 13 amino acids. Trimming at V came to 6 bases and at J to 8 bases, leaving 8 bases not matched to a gene. The CDR3 sequence is CSAPGQGFYEQFF. CDR3 nucleotides: TGCAGTGCACCTGGACAGGGGTTCTATGAGCAGTTCTTC.

This clonotype was counted ten times or more. The gene calls are TRBV6-2 or TRBV6-3 and TRBJ2-3; 12 nucleotides align to TRBD2. The germline CDR1 and CDR2 sequences are MNHEY and SVGEGT. V lost 10 bases to trimming and J lost 0 bases; unmatched junction nucleotides: 11. The CDR3 consists of 17 residues. The CDR3, as DNA: TGTGCCACCGCACTAGCGGGGGGACTCTATAGCACAGATACGCAGTATTTT. This gives the protein CATALAGGLYSTDTQYF.

The chain is built from TRBV12-3 or TRBV12-4 and TRBJ1-5; the D is unclear. V was shortened by 1 base and J by 7 bases, with 5 bases between the two germline ends. The CDR3 is made up of 12 amino acids. CDR3 sequence (DNA): TGTGCCAGCAGTTTAGATGGACAGCCCCAGCATTTT. Translating it yields CASSLDGQPQHF.